The text below deals with one T cell receptor (beta chain). In germline, CDR1 is SEHNR, CDR2 FQNEAQ (reference sequence). V lost 4 bases, J lost 5 bases, and 11 bases lay in between. The CDR3 loop spans 14 amino acids. Only in-frame clones appear in the TCRdb table, and some are missing; sequencing was by immunoSEQ multiplex PCR. The sample lists 35,000 or so clones, roughly 91% occurring once. The sample comes from a study of T cell changes during pregnancy in multiple sclerosis. Sequencing was performed on peripheral blood, taken in the second trimester of pregnancy. The clonotype originates from a female donor in good health, enrolled as a control in a pregnancy study. The J gene is TRBJ1-4, the V gene TRBV7-9; no clear D. The chain's CDR3 is CASSSRQINEKLFF. CDR3 nucleotides: TGTGCCAGCAGCTCCCGACAAATAAATGAAAAACTGTTTTTT.